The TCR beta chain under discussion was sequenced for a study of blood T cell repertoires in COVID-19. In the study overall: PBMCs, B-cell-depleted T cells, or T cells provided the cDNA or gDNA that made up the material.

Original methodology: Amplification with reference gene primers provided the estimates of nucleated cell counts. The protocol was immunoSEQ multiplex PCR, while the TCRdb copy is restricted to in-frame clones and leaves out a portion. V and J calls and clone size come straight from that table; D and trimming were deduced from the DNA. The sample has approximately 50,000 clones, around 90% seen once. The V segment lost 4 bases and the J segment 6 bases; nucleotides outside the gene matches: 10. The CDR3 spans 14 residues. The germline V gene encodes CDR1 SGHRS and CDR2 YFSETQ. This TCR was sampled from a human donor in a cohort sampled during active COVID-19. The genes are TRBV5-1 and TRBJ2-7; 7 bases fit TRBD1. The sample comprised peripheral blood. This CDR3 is CASSTGTAIFEQYF. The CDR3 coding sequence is TGCGCCAGCAGCACCGGGACAGCGATTTTCGAGCAGTACTTC.